These 30 T cell receptor beta chains were all obtained from the same sample, sequenced in a study of T cell repertoires in cytomegalovirus infection. TCRdb re-called the reads with MiXCR, one entry per CDR3 protein. The profile covers 450,000 to 600,000 distinct CDR3 sequences, with around 11% appearing a single time and around 9.6% taken by the ten largest. Material: PBMCs. The receptors originated from a human donor in good health (CMV status not recorded). Some clones in this sample may be carry-over from other donors' samples.

In this sample, this clonotype turned up a few times. The V gene is TRBV6-6, the J gene TRBJ1-2; D is perhaps TRBD1 (6 bases). Germline CDR1 and CDR2: MNHNY and SVGAGI (reference sequence). V lost 0 bases, J lost 2 bases, and 16 bases lay in between. The CDR3 totals 17 residues. CDR3 residues: CASSYSSHRVPNYGYTF. Written as DNA, the CDR3 is TGTGCCAGCAGTTACTCCTCTCACAGGGTACCCAACTATGGCTACACCTTC.

This clonotype was seen many times. This chain connects TRBV14 to TRBJ1-2, with D hard to call. CDR3 length equals 14 residues. Per germline, CDR1 SGHDN and CDR2 FVKESK. Trimming stripped 3 bases from V and 2 bases from J, with 10 bases between. The CDR3 loop is CASSQWTSNYGYTF. The CDR3 DNA reads as TGTGCCAGCAGCCAGTGGACCTCCAACTATGGCTACACCTTC.

This clonotype has a count of ten or more. This rearrangement joins TRBV7-8 to TRBJ1-4; D is unclear. Per the germline V gene, CDR1 is SGHVS and CDR2 is FQNEAQ. Trimming shortened V by 5 bases and J by 8 bases, and 24 bases separated the two germline ends. The CDR3 consists of 17 residues. CDR3 nucleotides: TGTGCCAGCAGCCGAATGGGGAGGGAGCCCGAAGAAGAAAAACTGTTTTTT. Translation: CASSRMGREPEEEKLFF.

This clonotype was picked up a small number of times. The CDR3 sequence: CASLTLDYPYEQYF. CDR3 sequence (DNA): TGTGCCAGCCTTACCTTGGACTACCCCTACGAGCAGTACTTC. The V and J genes are TRBV27 and TRBJ2-7, with D possibly being TRBD2 (6 bases). Germline CDR1 is MNHEY and CDR2 is SMNVEV (reference sequence). The CDR3 is made up of 14 amino acids. The V gene lost 8 bases and the J gene lost 2 bases, with 16 bases spanning the gap.

The table lists this clonotype with a few counts. The rearrangement joins TRBV15 to TRBJ1-1; 7 nucleotides align to TRBD1. The CDR3 covers 14 residues. The V gene end was trimmed by 4 bases and the J gene end by 0 bases; junction bases not matched to a gene: 2. Looked up from germline, CDR1 is LNHNV and CDR2 is YYDKDF (reference sequence). CDR3 amino acids: CATSTGTVNTEAFF. CDR3 nucleotide sequence: TGTGCCACCAGCACTGGGACAGTGAACACTGAAGCTTTCTTT.

This clonotype was counted ten times or more. V is TRBV20-1 and J is TRBJ1-5; TRBD1 is a possible D gene (5 bases). The CDR3 is made up of 14 amino acids. The V gene's germline CDR1 is DFQATT and CDR2 SNEGSKA (reference sequence). V lost 6 bases to trimming and J lost 3 bases, with 15 bases between them. CDR3 DNA: TGCAGTGCCTCGAGGGGACGGCTCAATCAGCCCCAGCATTTT. Translating it yields CSASRGRLNQPQHF.

This clonotype appeared many times. J is TRBJ2-7 and V is TRBV7-6, with D possibly TRBD1 on 6 matching bases. V lost 5 bases and J lost 6, with 20 bases in between. From germline, CDR1 is SGHVS and CDR2 FNYEAQ. This CDR3 is built from 15 residues. CDR3 loop: CASSPYTQGTREQYF. For the CDR3, the DNA is TGTGCCAGCAGCCCCTATACGCAGGGGACGCGCGAGCAGTACTTC.

In this sample, this clonotype turned up a few times. The genes are TRBV24-1 and TRBJ2-2; D unresolved. Germline values: CDR1 KGHDR, CDR2 SFDVKD. CDR3 length equals 12 residues. The ends were cut back, 2 bases at V and 6 bases at J, with 3 bases in the middle. The CDR3 DNA reads TGTGCCACCAGTGATTGGTCCGGGGAGCTGTTTTTT. It translates to CATSDWSGELFF.

This clonotype appeared many times. This chain joins TRBV7-9 and TRBJ1-5, with D unresolved. Germline V lookup: CDR1 SEHNR, CDR2 FQNEAQ (reference sequence). V was trimmed by 1 base and J by 7 bases, leaving 11 bases between them. CDR3 size: 14 residues. Here the CDR3 reads CASSLGGSPQPQHF. CDR3 DNA: TGTGCCAGCAGCTTAGGTGGGTCTCCCCAGCCCCAGCATTTT.

This clonotype was picked up many times. The chain couples TRBV2 to TRBJ2-3, with unresolved D. Germline V gives CDR1 SNHLY, CDR2 FYNNEI. Deletions cut 1 base from V and 2 bases from J, with 10 bases between. CDR3 length equals 15 residues. Here the CDR3 reads CASSEGSRSTDTQYF. The CDR3 DNA sequence: TGTGCCAGCAGTGAAGGCAGCAGGTCCACAGATACGCAGTATTTT.

In this sample, this clonotype turned up many times. The chain combines TRBV12-3 or TRBV12-4 with TRBJ2-2; D unclear. V lost 1 base, J lost 0 bases, and 9 bases lay in between. There are 16 residues in the CDR3. The chain's CDR3 is CASSLGQATNTGELFF. In DNA, the CDR3 is TGTGCCAGCAGTTTAGGGCAGGCGACGAACACCGGGGAGCTGTTTTTT.

The rearrangement uses TRBV13 and TRBJ2-1, with 14 bases lining up with TRBD2. Germline V gene lookup returns CDR1 PRHDT and CDR2 FYEKMQ (reference sequence). The CDR3 runs 18 residues. With 5 bases clipped from V and 4 bases from J, the junction kept 10 bases outside the gene matches. CDR3 sequence: CASSHRGLAGGAYNEQFF. The CDR3 nucleotides are TGTGCCAGCAGCCACCGCGGACTAGCGGGGGGTGCATACAATGAGCAGTTCTTC.

Many counts were recorded for this clonotype. The chain joins TRBV7-9 to TRBJ1-1; 7 nucleotides line up with TRBD1. Trimming at V came to 5 bases and at J to 4 bases, leaving 7 bases not matched to a gene. This CDR3 is built from 14 residues. The germline CDR1 and CDR2 sequences are SEHNR and FQNEAQ (reference sequence). The CDR3 coding sequence is TGTGCCAGCAGCGACCAGGGGGACGGCACTGAAGCTTTCTTT. Translation gives CASSDQGDGTEAFF.

This clonotype was seen ten or more times. The genes are TRBV27 and TRBJ2-7; a possible D gene is TRBD1 (6 bases). Trimming pared 1 base from V and 0 bases from J, leaving 16 bases between. The V gene's germline CDR1 is MNHEY and CDR2 SMNVEV (reference sequence). This CDR3 has 17 amino acids. The DNA for the CDR3 is TGTGCCAGCAGTTTATTGTCCTCAGGGGCATTCTCCTACGAGCAGTACTTC. As protein: CASSLLSSGAFSYEQYF.

The rearrangement links TRBV5-6 to TRBJ2-7, with D perhaps being TRBD1 or TRBD2 (5 bases each). The CDR3 totals 13 residues. V lost 0 bases, J lost 8 bases, and 12 bases lay in between. The germline CDR1 and CDR2 sequences are SGHDT and YYEEEE. CDR3 amino acids: CASSLDRRRKQYF. In nucleotides, the CDR3 is TGTGCCAGCAGCTTGGACAGGCGGAGGAAGCAGTACTTC. Combining the CDR3 with reference TRBV5-6 and TRBJ2-7 gives the whole variable domain DAGVTQSPTHLIKTRGQQVTLRCSPKSGHDTVSWYQQALGQGPQFIFQYYEEEERQRGNFPDRFSGHQFPNYSSELNVNALLLGDSALYLCASSLDRRRKQYFGPGTRLTVT.

This clonotype was observed at least ten times. The DNA of the CDR3 is TGTGCCACCATCCCCGACCGGATAGGCACCGGGGAGCTGTTTTTT. Its protein product is CATIPDRIGTGELFF. The chain links TRBV15 to TRBJ2-2, with D hard to call. This CDR3 is built from 15 residues. CDR1 is LNHNV, CDR2 YYDKDF, per germline (reference sequence). The V gene lost 7 bases and the J gene lost 4 bases, with 16 bases spanning the gap. Full variable domain (outside the CDR3, taken from reference TRBV15 and TRBJ2-2): DAMVIQNPRYQVTQFGKPVTLSCSQTLNHNVMYWYQQKSSQAPKLLFHYYDKDFNNEADTPDNFQSRRPNTSFCFLDIRSPGLGDTAMYLCATIPDRIGTGELFFGEGSRLTVL.

The chain recombines TRBV5-4 with TRBJ1-6, with a weak D call TRBD1 (5 bases). With 0 bases removed from V and 7 bases from J, the gap between germline ends came to 11 bases. Germline V gene sequence: CDR1 SGHNT, CDR2 YYREEE (reference sequence). CDR3 size: 15 residues. The CDR3 here is CASSLETGINSPLHF. The CDR3 DNA reads TGTGCCAGCAGCTTGGAAACAGGAATAAATTCACCCCTCCACTTT.

This clonotype has ten or more counts. The rearrangement links TRBV6-6 to TRBJ1-1; D perhaps matches TRBD1 (6 bases). Trimming cost V 6 bases and J 1 base, with 15 bases left between them. Germline V gene sequence: CDR1 MNHNY, CDR2 SVGAGI (reference sequence). The CDR3 is 15 residues long. CDR3 DNA: TGTGCCAGCAGACAGGGACCGGGGGCGAACACTGAAGCTTTCTTT. As protein: CASRQGPGANTEAFF.

The sample holds many counts of this clonotype. This rearrangement joins TRBV12-3 or TRBV12-4 to TRBJ1-4; the D is unclear. Trimming pared 3 bases from V and 1 base from J, leaving 9 bases between. The length of the CDR3 is 15 residues. CDR3 sequence: CASSFGSGTNEKLFF. The CDR3, as DNA: TGTGCCAGCAGTTTCGGGTCAGGAACTAATGAAAAACTGTTTTTT.

Only a few counts were recorded for this clonotype. A read error may produce the germline difference seen at one junction end. The rearrangement links TRBV20-1 to TRBJ2-5; TRBD1 is a possible D gene (6 bases). CDR3 length: 13 amino acids. Germline lookup yields CDR1 DFQATT and CDR2 SNEGSKA (reference sequence). CDR3 in DNA: TGCAGTCCTAGTATGACAGGCCAAGAGACCCAGTACTTC. This gives the protein CSPSMTGQETQYF.

DNA of the CDR3: TGTGCCAGCCTACGAACAGGCAGGGGGACTGAAGCTTTCTTT. Its protein is CASLRTGRGTEAFF. This sequence joins TRBV6-5 and TRBJ1-1, with 7 bases lining up with TRBD1. This CDR3 comprises 14 residues. V lost 8 bases, J lost 5 bases, and 11 bases stayed unmatched. Germline-derived CDR1 and CDR2 are MNHEY and SVGAGI.

This clonotype was recorded many times. The chain links TRBV20-1 to TRBJ1-5, with TRBD1 as a possible D gene (5 bases). This CDR3 is built from 16 residues. CDR1 and CDR2 (germline): DFQATT, SNEGSKA (reference sequence). V lost 5 bases, J lost 0 bases, and 17 bases lay in between. CDR3 in amino acids: CSALVRVQNSNQPQHF. The CDR3 nucleotides are TGCAGTGCTTTAGTCAGGGTTCAAAATAGCAATCAGCCCCAGCATTTT.

Ten or more counts support this clonotype. J is TRBJ1-2 and V is TRBV14; 9 bases line up with TRBD1. This CDR3 has 15 residues. The V and J ends lost 1 base and 7 bases, in that order; junction bases with no gene match: 7. Germline V gene data show CDR1 as SGHDN and CDR2 as FVKESK. This CDR3 reads CASSQGLQGAGGYTF. In DNA form, the CDR3 reads TGTGCCAGCAGCCAAGGATTACAGGGGGCTGGTGGCTACACCTTC.

This clonotype was observed many times. For the CDR3, the DNA is TGTGCCAGCAGCCGATCGACAGGGAAGGGGTTAGATGAAAAACTGTTTTTT. Translated, it gives CASSRSTGKGLDEKLFF. This chain uses TRBV7-6 with TRBJ1-4; the match to TRBD1 covers 7 bases. The germline V gene encodes CDR1 SGHVS and CDR2 FNYEAQ. V was pared by 5 bases and J by 6 bases, with 15 bases of the junction left unmatched. The CDR3 loop spans 17 amino acids. The full variable domain, completed using reference TRBV7-6 and TRBJ1-4, is GAGVSQSPRYKVTKRGQDVALRCDPISGHVSLYWYRQALGQGPEFLTYFNYEAQQDKSGLPNDRFSAERPEGSISTLTIQRTEQRDSAMYRCASSRSTGKGLDEKLFFGSGTQLSVL.

This clonotype has ten or more counts. The gene calls are TRBV2 and TRBJ2-7; D not resolved. V was trimmed by 7 bases and J by 0 bases, leaving 7 bases between them. The CDR3 sequence is 12 residues long. Looked up from germline, CDR1 is SNHLY and CDR2 is FYNNEI. CDR3 nucleotide sequence: TGTGCCAGCACACAGAGCTCCTACGAGCAGTACTTC. This encodes CASTQSSYEQYF.

In its sample, this clonotype was seen a few times. The gene calls are TRBV10-2 and TRBJ1-2; D gene uncertain. This CDR3 comprises 14 residues. V was trimmed by 9 bases and J by 3 bases, leaving 17 bases between them. Germline values: CDR1 WSHSY, CDR2 SAAADI. The CDR3 DNA follows: TGCGCCAGTCGTCGACGGGGAGATGACTATGGCTACACCTTC. Translating it yields CASRRRGDDYGYTF.

Note on this clonotype: This may be a read error, as it is one base from a much larger clone. The rearrangement joins TRBV27 to TRBJ2-7; D perhaps matches TRBD2 (6 bases). There are 17 residues in the CDR3. Trimming stripped 4 bases from V and 3 bases from J, with 22 bases between. Germline CDR1 MNHEY, CDR2 SMNVEV (reference sequence). This chain's CDR3 is CASSSMGLRAGNYEQYF. CDR3 DNA sequence: TGTGCCAGCAGTTCAATGGGACTCAGGGCGGGGAACTACGAGCAGTACTTC.

The sample holds one count of this clonotype. The chain employs TRBV5-1 and TRBJ1-1; 7 bases map to TRBD1. From germline, CDR1 is SGHRS and CDR2 YFSETQ. V dropped 3 bases and J dropped 7; count of bases not matched to a gene: 3. The CDR3 loop spans 12 amino acids. The CDR3 loop reads CASSSGGLEAFF. CDR3 nucleotide sequence: TGCGCCAGCAGCTCAGGGGGACTTGAAGCTTTCTTT.

This clonotype was picked up many times. The chain employs TRBV4-1 and TRBJ2-1, with TRBD2 identical over 9 bases. Looked up from germline, CDR1 is MGHRA and CDR2 is YSYEKL. J gave up 8 bases and V 4 bases, and 18 bases lay outside the gene matches. This CDR3 has 18 residues. In DNA, the CDR3 is TGCGCCAGCAGCCTCCTCGCCAGCGGGAGGTTTGGAGGCGATGAGCAGTTCTTC. As protein: CASSLLASGRFGGDEQFF.

Of note for this clonotype: At one of its ends the junction is not consistent with the germline gene, which may arise from a read error. V gene TRBV5-1 combines with J gene TRBJ2-1; maybe TRBD1 (5 bases). The CDR3 is 14 amino acids. Germline V lookup: CDR1 SGHRS, CDR2 YFSETQ. CDR3 sequence (DNA): TGCACCAGCAGTCAGGGATTTGAGAGGAATGAGCAGTTCTTC. Encoded protein: CTSSQGFERNEQFF.